These 27 T cell receptor beta chains came from one sample sequenced in a study of T cell repertoires in cytomegalovirus infection. TCRdb recomputed calls from the reads with MiXCR, one row per CDR3 protein. Among roughly 320,000 distinct CDR3 sequences listed, more than 8% were seen once. Sequencing was done on a sample of PBMCs. All receptors come from a human donor in good health (CMV status not recorded). Some clones in this sample may be carry-over from other donors' samples.

This clonotype came up many times. The chain has TRBV7-2 and TRBJ2-5, with 11 bases that match TRBD2. The J segment lost 5 bases and the V segment lost 6 bases, leaving 8 bases of the junction unmatched. Germline V gives CDR1 SGHTA, CDR2 FQGNSA. The CDR3 runs 15 residues. For the CDR3, the DNA is TGTGCCAGCAGTTCCCTTAGCGGGGGGGCTGAGACCCAGTACTTC. This translates into CASSSLSGGAETQYF.

Comment on this clonotype: A much larger clone differs from this one at a single base, so this may be a read error. This chain links TRBV7-2 with TRBJ1-3; D uncertain. From germline, CDR1 is SGHTA and CDR2 FQGNSA. The CDR3 length is 14 residues. The V gene lost 5 bases and the J gene lost 4 bases, with 12 bases spanning the gap. The CDR3 DNA sequence: TGTGCCAGCAGCGGGCAGGCAGCCGGAAACACCATATATTTT. It is translated as CASSGQAAGNTIYF. The variable domain in full, with the rest retrieved from reference TRBV7-2 and TRBJ1-3, is GAGVSQSPSNKVTEKGKDVELRCDPISGHTALYWYRQSLGQGLEFLIYFQGNSAPDKSGLPSDRFSAERTGGSVSTLTIQRTQQEDSAVYLCASSGQAAGNTIYFGEGSWLTVV.

This clonotype was counted only a few times. As DNA, the CDR3 is TGTGCCAGCAGCCAGGGACGGAAAGAGACCCAGTACTTC. It encodes CASSQGRKETQYF. The V call is TRBV7-8, the J call TRBJ2-5; either TRBD1 or TRBD2 may fit D (5 bases each). Trimming stripped 5 bases from V and 3 bases from J, with 10 bases between. The CDR3 has 13 amino acids. Germline CDR1 reads SGHVS; CDR2 reads FQNEAQ.

This clonotype was seen only a few times. The J gene is TRBJ2-3, the V gene TRBV2, with 9 bases fitting TRBD2. The junction had 6 bases not matched to a gene; V was cut back by 7 bases and J by 1 base. The CDR3 covers 15 residues. Per the germline V gene, CDR1 is SNHLY and CDR2 is FYNNEI. CDR3 protein: CASTPRTSGTDTQYF. In DNA form, the CDR3 reads TGTGCCAGCACCCCCCGGACTAGCGGCACAGATACGCAGTATTTT.

The rearrangement links TRBV28 to TRBJ2-1, with 7 bases that match TRBD2. The CDR3 runs to 15 residues. Germline assignment: CDR1 MDHEN and CDR2 SYDVKM. V lost 6 bases to trimming and J lost 3 bases; unmatched junction nucleotides: 8. For the CDR3, the DNA is TGTGCCAGCAGGCGAAGGGGCGGGAGCTACAATGAGCAGTTCTTC. This sequence encodes CASRRRGGSYNEQFF.

This clonotype was detected only a few times. V gene TRBV25-1 combines with J gene TRBJ1-1; D uncertain. The CDR3 totals 13 residues. Germline CDR1 MGHDK, CDR2 SYGVNS. V was shortened by 6 bases and J by 7 bases, with 15 bases between the two germline ends. The CDR3 region has the DNA TGTGCCAGCAGCCGGACGGACGGTTATGAAGCTTTCTTT. As protein: CASSRTDGYEAFF.

This chain joins TRBV20-1 and TRBJ2-1; 8 bases align to TRBD2. Unmatched junction bases numbered 7, after V lost 6 bases and J lost 9 bases. This CDR3 is built from 12 residues. Germline V lookup: CDR1 DFQATT, CDR2 SNEGSKA (reference sequence). As DNA, the CDR3 is TGCAGTGCACGGAGCGGGGGCAGTGAGCAGTTCTTC. The encoded protein is CSARSGGSEQFF.

About this clonotype itself: At one end the junction does not follow the germline gene, possibly because of a read error. The chain links TRBV10-3 to TRBJ1-1; tentatively, D is TRBD1 (6 bases). CDR1 is ENHRY, CDR2 SYGVKD, per germline. The CDR3 runs to 12 residues. CDR3 sequence reads: CVISERTEEAFF. CDR3 sequence (DNA): TGTGTCATCAGTGAGAGGACAGAAGAAGCTTTCTTT.

This rearrangement joins TRBV5-1 to TRBJ2-1; D unclear. The germline gives CDR1 SGHRS, CDR2 YFSETQ. The CDR3 length is 18 residues. Trimming removed 3 bases at V and 4 bases at J, with 23 bases between. The CDR3 nucleotides read TGCGCCAGCAGCTCCCCGGCCGTCGTGAGTCTAGATTACAATGAGCAGTTCTTC. Translation: CASSSPAVVSLDYNEQFF.

The chain carries TRBV19 and TRBJ2-1; D unresolved. Germline V gene sequence: CDR1 LNHDA, CDR2 SQIVND (reference sequence). This CDR3 has 14 residues. Trimming took off 5 bases at V and 3 bases at J, with 11 bases between the two ends. This chain's CDR3 is CASSPSGYYNEQFF. In DNA form, the CDR3 reads TGTGCCAGTAGTCCTTCCGGCTACTACAATGAGCAGTTCTTC.

The rearrangement joins TRBV20-1 to TRBJ1-2; the D is unclear. Germline lookup yields CDR1 DFQATT and CDR2 SNEGSKA (reference sequence). Trimming took 6 bases from V and 2 from J, leaving 13 bases between them. This CDR3 is 13 amino acids long. The CDR3 region has the DNA TGCAGTGCGGAGGTGTCGGGAAACTATGGCTACACCTTC. This sequence encodes CSAEVSGNYGYTF.

The chain is built from TRBV5-6 and TRBJ1-2; no clear D gene. V was shortened by 0 bases and J by 7 bases, with 19 bases between the two germline ends. The CDR3 has 16 residues. Germline CDR1 is SGHDT and CDR2 is YYEEEE. CDR3 loop: CASSLGAQADHRGYTF. The CDR3 DNA is TGTGCCAGCAGCTTGGGGGCCCAGGCAGATCACCGTGGCTACACCTTC.

The V gene is TRBV19, the J gene TRBJ2-7; no clear D. The CDR3 runs 14 residues. Trimming cost V 0 bases and J 4 bases, with 10 bases left between them. Per germline, CDR1 LNHDA and CDR2 SQIVND (reference sequence). The CDR3 DNA reads as TGTGCCAGTAGTATAGAAAAGGGTATGTACGAGCAGTACTTC. This gives the protein CASSIEKGMYEQYF.

The J gene is TRBJ2-5, the V gene TRBV6-6; 7 bases are shared with TRBD2. V lost 7 bases and J lost 2; bases outside the gene matches: 10. Looked up from germline, CDR1 is MNHNY and CDR2 is SVGAGI (reference sequence). The CDR3 totals 15 residues. The chain's CDR3 is CASNNKAGAQETQYF. CDR3 bases: TGTGCCAGCAACAACAAGGCGGGAGCTCAAGAGACCCAGTACTTC.

The genes are TRBV28 and TRBJ2-7, with 11 bases matching TRBD2. The germline V gene has CDR1 MDHEN and CDR2 SYDVKM. Losses at the gene ends were 4 bases for V and 2 bases for J; bases not matched to a gene: 4. The CDR3 is 15 amino acids. The CDR3 spells CASSSLAGVPYEQYF. The CDR3 DNA follows: TGTGCCAGCAGTTCACTAGCGGGAGTGCCCTACGAGCAGTACTTC.

This clonotype has at least ten counts. This chain uses TRBV12-3 or TRBV12-4 with TRBJ1-1; D gene uncertain. The V gene lost 6 bases and the J gene lost 5 bases, with 22 bases spanning the gap. The CDR3 consists of 16 residues. The CDR3 DNA follows: TGTGCCAGCAGCTATCCTCCGGGCTCCACGCGTACTGAAGCTTTCTTT. The encoded protein is CASSYPPGSTRTEAFF.

This clonotype was detected a few times. The chain employs TRBV5-6 and TRBJ2-7; 8 bases map to TRBD1. Unmatched junction bases numbered 9, after V lost 6 bases and J lost 4 bases. Looked up from germline, CDR1 is SGHDT and CDR2 is YYEEEE. This CDR3 region has 14 residues. The CDR3: CASTQRTGHYEQYF. CDR3 bases: TGTGCCAGCACCCAAAGGACAGGGCATTACGAGCAGTACTTC.

This clonotype was detected only a few times. V gene TRBV7-6 combines with J gene TRBJ1-6; D may be TRBD1 (6 bases). V was cut by 3 bases and J by 6 bases, with 18 bases left in between. Germline V gene data show CDR1 as SGHVS and CDR2 as FNYEAQ. This CDR3 contains 17 residues. The CDR3 nucleotides read TGTGCCAGCAGCTTGAATGTCAGGGGAGGGGTTAATTCACCCCTCCACTTT. It encodes CASSLNVRGGVNSPLHF.

This clonotype appeared many times. The chain recombines TRBV20-1 with TRBJ1-4; perhaps TRBD1 as D (6 bases). Trimming left V 0 bases short and J 8 bases short, with 19 bases between. The CDR3 loop spans 16 amino acids. The germline CDR1 and CDR2 sequences are DFQATT and SNEGSKA (reference sequence). The CDR3: CSARDPRQGPGEKLFF. DNA for the CDR3: TGCAGTGCTAGAGATCCCCGGCAGGGGCCAGGAGAAAAACTGTTTTTT.

The table lists this clonotype with many counts. This chain connects TRBV12-3 or TRBV12-4 to TRBJ1-2; TRBD1 matches at 12 bases. V gave up 5 bases and J gave up 4 bases; unmatched junction bases: 8. This CDR3 contains 16 residues. CDR3 sequence reads: CASSPRGQGASYGYTF. The CDR3 DNA sequence: TGTGCCAGCAGTCCCCGGGGACAGGGGGCGAGCTATGGCTACACCTTC.

This clonotype was observed a handful of times. The chain employs TRBV24-1 and TRBJ2-2, with D unresolved. This CDR3 has 14 amino acids. Germline V gene lookup returns CDR1 KGHDR and CDR2 SFDVKD. Between the trimmed V and J ends, which lost 0 bases and 4 bases, there was a span of 5 bases. For the CDR3, the DNA is TGTGCCACCAGTGATTTGCTCACCACCGGGGAGCTGTTTTTT. Its translation is CATSDLLTTGELFF.

The rearrangement links TRBV6-2 or TRBV6-3 to TRBJ1-5; weak D call: TRBD1 (6 bases). Trimming cost V 8 bases and J 5 bases, with 19 bases left between them. Germline CDR1 and CDR2: MNHEY and SVGEGT. This CDR3 region has 15 residues. CDR3 sequence: CASGGQRGGHQPQHF. CDR3 bases: TGTGCCAGCGGCGGACAGAGGGGCGGGCATCAGCCCCAGCATTTT.

This chain joins TRBV5-6 and TRBJ2-2, with D perhaps assigned TRBD1 or TRBD2 (5 bases each). In germline, CDR1 is SGHDT, CDR2 YYEEEE. Trimming cost V 4 bases and J 4 bases, with 11 bases left between them. This CDR3 spans 14 amino acids. The CDR3 coding sequence is TGTGCCAGCAGCGGTCGGGGCGTCACCGGGGAGCTGTTTTTT. Translating gives CASSGRGVTGELFF.

The J gene is TRBJ2-2, the V gene TRBV20-1, with D possibly called TRBD1 or TRBD2 (6 bases each). This CDR3 has 16 residues. In germline, CDR1 is DFQATT, CDR2 SNEGSKA (reference sequence). Trimming pared 0 bases from V and 0 bases from J, leaving 11 bases between. This chain's CDR3 is CSARERGAANTGELFF. Written as DNA, the CDR3 is TGCAGTGCTAGAGAAAGGGGGGCCGCGAACACCGGGGAGCTGTTTTTT.

This clonotype came up a few times. The chain uses TRBV7-2 and TRBJ2-3; 10 bases are shared with TRBD2. The germline gives CDR1 SGHTA, CDR2 FQGNSA. This CDR3 has 16 amino acids. The V segment lost 5 bases and the J segment 0 bases; nucleotides outside the gene matches: 5. This chain's CDR3 is CASSVTSGISTDTQYF. The CDR3 coding sequence is TGTGCCAGCAGCGTCACTAGCGGGATTAGCACAGATACGCAGTATTTT. Together with reference TRBV7-2 and TRBJ2-3, the CDR3 gives the full variable domain: GAGVSQSPSNKVTEKGKDVELRCDPISGHTALYWYRQSLGQGLEFLIYFQGNSAPDKSGLPSDRFSAERTGGSVSTLTIQRTQQEDSAVYLCASSVTSGISTDTQYFGPGTRLTVL.

This clonotype was observed at least ten times. This chain links TRBV7-6 with TRBJ2-5; TRBD1 aligns across 10 bases. Germline assignment: CDR1 SGHVS and CDR2 FNYEAQ. The V segment lost 0 bases and the J segment 4 bases; nucleotides outside the gene matches: 2. The length of the CDR3 is 15 residues. The CDR3 loop is CASSLAGQGGETQYF. CDR3 bases: TGTGCCAGCAGCTTAGCCGGACAGGGGGGAGAGACCCAGTACTTC. The full variable domain, rest sourced from reference TRBV7-6 and TRBJ2-5, is GAGVSQSPRYKVTKRGQDVALRCDPISGHVSLYWYRQALGQGPEFLTYFNYEAQQDKSGLPNDRFSAERPEGSISTLTIQRTEQRDSAMYRCASSLAGQGGETQYFGPGTRLLVL.

In its sample, this clonotype was seen many times. The chain links TRBV7-2 to TRBJ2-3; TRBD2 agrees at 8 bases. Looked up from germline, CDR1 is SGHTA and CDR2 is FQGNSA. The CDR3 consists of 15 residues. J lost 1 base, V lost 5 bases, and 5 bases had no gene match. CDR3: CASSDQRGRTDTQYF. In DNA, the CDR3 is TGTGCCAGCAGCGACCAGCGGGGGCGCACAGATACGCAGTATTTT.